The TCR beta chain under discussion was sequenced for a study of control samples from healthy donors and cancer patients. Using immunoSEQ multiplex PCR, the repertoire was profiled, and TCRdb retains in-frame clones only, with some absent. This table has approximately 100,000 clones, roughly 86% appearing once. Germline assignment: CDR1 SGDLS and CDR2 YYNGEE. The CDR3 sequence is 12 residues long. Trimming stripped 3 bases from V and 7 bases from J, with 5 bases between. This clonotype was obtained from a man aged 30-40 years in good health. Material for sequencing was blood. The chain combines TRBV9 with TRBJ1-6; no clear D. In DNA, the CDR3 is TGTGCCAGCAGCGGAATCAATTCACCCCTCCACTTT. Its translation: CASSGINSPLHF.